Listed below are T cell receptor beta chains from one sample, sequenced in a study of T cell responses to AZD1222 COVID-19 vaccine. Sequencing was performed with immunoSEQ multiplex PCR; in TCRdb, only in-frame clones are kept and a portion is missing. The sample has about 92,000 clones; 88% are singletons. The sequences come from peripheral blood, collected on day 0 of AZD1222 vaccination. Receptors were obtained from an adult in good health. Both conserved end residues are part of each CDR3.

v_gene	j_gene	CDR3aa
TRBV7-9	TRBJ2-2	CASSLLPGGRSNTGELFF
TRBV4-3	TRBJ1-1	CASSQDVTGTGTGTEAFF
TRBV5-1	TRBJ1-5	CASTPRGLRSSNQPQHF
TRBV2	TRBJ2-1	CATLGVEGNEQFF
TRBV12-3/TRBV12-4	TRBJ1-1	CASSLGTGKEAFF
TRBV2	TRBJ1-6	CASSERYPEGSPLHF
TRBV28	TRBJ2-4	CASSVMAGLAGGFRDREYF
TRBV18	TRBJ1-2	CASSPFEIQGINANTF
TRBV2	TRBJ2-3	CASSEISQSTDTQYF
TRBV6-2/TRBV6-3	TRBJ2-7	CASSYPQAAIEQYF
TRBV28	TRBJ2-1	CASSLAGDSYNEQFF
TRBV28	TRBJ1-1	CASSLSGTEAFF
TRBV7-9	TRBJ1-1	CASSLTGSGTEAFF
TRBV5-6	TRBJ2-5	CASRNRNQETQYF
TRBV7-8	TRBJ2-7	CASSVRDRNYEQYF
TRBV5-1	TRBJ2-2	CASSRRLAGPSKSGELFF
TRBV20-1	TRBJ2-7	CSASSPRGQYF
TRBV15	TRBJ1-2	CATSKEDRAHTF
TRBV27	TRBJ2-3	CASSLRGTDTQYF
TRBV5-1	TRBJ1-2	CASSLDPVAYGYTF
TRBV11-2	TRBJ2-5	CASREGWGTGPWYF
TRBV6-2/TRBV6-3	TRBJ2-7	CASSPQGYEQYF
TRBV2	TRBJ1-1	CASRQTDMNTEAFF
TRBV6-1	TRBJ2-7	CASSQGRRAKEVEQYF
TRBV2	TRBJ2-2	CASSDQGTGELFF
TRBV2	TRBJ2-7	CASSTYPGQGSYEQYF
TRBV29-1	TRBJ1-2	CSVAQSHNYGYTF
TRBV6-5	TRBJ1-5	CASSYRKSNQPQHF
TRBV5-4	TRBJ2-7	CASSHGQGRGAYEQYF
TRBV15	TRBJ1-4	CATSRDGGGGRFNEKLFF
TRBV7-6	TRBJ2-3	CASSFTDRDRDTQYF
TRBV24-1	TRBJ2-5	CATSDLTSGETQYF
TRBV2	TRBJ2-1	CASPGQMNRRSSYNEQFF
TRBV2	TRBJ2-7	CASTSGRAGYEQYF
TRBV2	TRBJ2-5	CASGMSIQETQYF
TRBV7-9	TRBJ2-1	CASRQGSLNEQFF